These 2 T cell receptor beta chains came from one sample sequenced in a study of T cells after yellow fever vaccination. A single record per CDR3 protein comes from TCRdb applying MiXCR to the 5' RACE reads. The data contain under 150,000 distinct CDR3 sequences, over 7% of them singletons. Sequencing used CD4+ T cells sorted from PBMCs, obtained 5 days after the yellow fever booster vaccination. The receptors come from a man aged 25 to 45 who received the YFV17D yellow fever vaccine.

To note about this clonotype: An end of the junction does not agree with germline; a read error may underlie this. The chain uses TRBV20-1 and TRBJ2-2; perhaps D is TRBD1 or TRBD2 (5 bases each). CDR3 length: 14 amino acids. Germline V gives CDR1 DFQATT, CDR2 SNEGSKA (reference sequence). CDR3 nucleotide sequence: TGCAGTGCCCAACCCGATCAGAACACCGGGGCGCTGTTTTTT. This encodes CSAQPDQNTGALFF.

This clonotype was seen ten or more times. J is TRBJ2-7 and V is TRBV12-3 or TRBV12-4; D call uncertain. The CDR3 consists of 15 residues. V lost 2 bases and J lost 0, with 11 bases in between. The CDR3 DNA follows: TGTGCCAGCAGTTTATCAGGTTCGAGCTCCTACGAGCAGTACTTC. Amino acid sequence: CASSLSGSSSYEQYF.